These T cell receptor beta chains were read from a single sample in a study of cytomegalovirus exposure and HLA in healthy donors. Only in-frame clones appear in the TCRdb table, and some are missing; sequencing was by immunoSEQ multiplex PCR. This table holds under 400,000 clones, approximately 91% found once. The sample consisted of PBMCs. These receptors came from a man aged 25-45 years in good health and CMV-seronegative. CDR3s include the opening cysteine and the closing phenylalanine or tryptophan. D genes are given only for firm matches. The listing skips clone size in some rows; elsewhere it reads once, few, many or a size class.

V gene	J gene	clone size	D gene	CDR3 DNA	CDR3 protein
TRBV2	TRBJ2-3	.	TRBD2	TGTGCCAGCAGTGGGGGTAGCGGGGGGACCGTAACAGGAGATACGCAGTATTTT	CASSGGSGGTVTGDTQYF
TRBV6-5	TRBJ2-7	few	TRBD1	TGTGCCAGCAGTTACATCGGACAGGGATCCCACGAGCAGTACTTC	CASSYIGQGSHEQYF
TRBV6-1	TRBJ1-5	.	.	TGTGCCAGCGGCAGTGGCTATCAGCCCCAGCATTTT	CASGSGYQPQHF
TRBV19	TRBJ2-5	once	.	TGTGCCAGTAGTATAGGCGCAGGGGCTAGGGAGACCCAGTACTTC	CASSIGAGARETQYF
TRBV7-8	TRBJ1-3	.	.	TGTGCCAGCAGCTTAGTCAGGGCTGGAAACACCATATATTTT	CASSLVRAGNTIYF
TRBV7-9	TRBJ2-7	.	.	TGTGCCAGCAGGCCCGACGGGTCCTACGAGCAGTACTTC	CASRPDGSYEQYF
TRBV4-1	TRBJ1-3	few	TRBD1	TGCGCCAGCAGCCGAGGGACAGGACGGCAGACGGGAAACACCATATATTTT	CASSRGTGRQTGNTIYF
TRBV4-2	TRBJ1-5	once	.	TGTGCCAGCAGCCAAGATCGGCAGGGGACTCAGCCCCAGCATTTT	CASSQDRQGTQPQHF
TRBV19	TRBJ1-2	.	.	TGTGCCAGTACGGGGGATTCGGATGGCTACACCTTC	CASTGDSDGYTF
TRBV13	TRBJ2-5	.	.	TGTGCCAGCAGCTTAGGGTCGGGGGGCCTGGAGACCCAGTACTTC	CASSLGSGGLETQYF
TRBV2	TRBJ1-5	.	TRBD1	TGTGCCAGCAGTACCAGGACAGGGGAGGTCAATCAGCCCCAGCATTTT	CASSTRTGEVNQPQHF